This TCR beta chain was identified in a study of T-cell memory formation after mild COVID-19. The study's findings and limits: Contracting CD4+ clones were located mainly in CM and EM, and CD8+ clones in EMRA.

This clonotype was detected a few times. Its antigen is unidentified. Constant-segment-primed 5'RACE gave TCR alpha and TCR beta cDNA libraries with sample barcodes and UMIs. MiXCR, applied by TCRdb to the 5' RACE reads, yields one record per CDR3 protein. The profile shows approximately 65,000 distinct CDR3 sequences, 16% of them singletons. The germline V and J ends were trimmed by 8 bases and 4 bases, with 17 bases remaining between them. Germline CDR1 and CDR2: MNHEY and SMNVEV (reference sequence). The CDR3 spans 14 residues. This TCR derives from an adult woman who had mild COVID-19 (a few samples of this study predate the infection). Cell type and time point are not known. The gene calls are TRBV27 and TRBJ1-2; a weak D match, TRBD1 (5 bases). The sequenced sample consisted of PBMCs or a T cell subset sorted from them (not recorded which). The CDR3 spells CASGLTGFSYGYTF. CDR3 nucleotide sequence: TGTGCCAGCGGACTCACAGGATTTAGCTATGGCTACACCTTC.